The rows below give T cell receptor beta chains drawn from one sample of a study of beta chain features in type 1 diabetes. The repertoire was sequenced with immunoSEQ multiplex PCR; TCRdb's copy has only in-frame clones and lacks some. The sample yields 41,000 or so clones, 65% to 70% seen once. The sequencing sample was made of Tregs from blood. These receptors came from a man aged 25-45 years with type 1 diabetes. Some clones in this sample may be carry-over from other donors' samples. CDR3s leave out the opening cysteine and the closing phenylalanine or tryptophan. Fields, in order: V gene, J gene, CDR3 protein.

V: TRBV7-9; J: TRBJ2-7; CDR3: ASSLALEGETYEQY
V: TRBV19; J: TRBJ2-2; CDR3: ASSQGLSTGELF
V: TRBV5-1; J: TRBJ1-2; CDR3: ASSGGTAAGYGYT
V: TRBV9; J: TRBJ2-6; CDR3: ASSPSGLLSGANVLT
V: TRBV2; J: TRBJ1-1; CDR3: ASSAGQRFEAF
V: TRBV29-1; J: TRBJ1-2; CDR3: SVESLARGHGYT
V: TRBV7-2; J: TRBJ1-5; CDR3: ASSFLRGQPQH
V: TRBV30; J: TRBJ1-6; CDR3: AWTSGGYSPLH
V: TRBV7-2; J: TRBJ2-3; CDR3: ASSSFTDTQY
V: TRBV20-1; J: TRBJ2-3; CDR3: SATGSDTQY
V: TRBV28; J: TRBJ2-3; CDR3: ATREEKRGGLITDTQY
V: TRBV9; J: TRBJ2-1; CDR3: ASSVGGTSGGNEQF
V: TRBV5-1; J: TRBJ2-3; CDR3: ASSHGTSGGLGDTQY
V: TRBV5-1; J: TRBJ2-1; CDR3: ASSQDRNYNEQF
V: TRBV9; J: TRBJ1-4; CDR3: ASSPDRDEKLF
V: TRBV7-9; J: TRBJ2-3; CDR3: ASSSSADTQY
V: TRBV19; J: TRBJ1-5; CDR3: ASSIRGAQPQH
V: TRBV7-9; J: TRBJ1-1; CDR3: ASSLGTGTVMNTEAF
V: TRBV7-2; J: TRBJ2-7; CDR3: ASSFNFGPQY
V: TRBV7-2; J: TRBJ2-5; CDR3: ASSLSRGQETQY
V: TRBV19; J: TRBJ2-7; CDR3: ASSATGTGYEQY
V: TRBV11-1; J: TRBJ2-3; CDR3: ASSFRLAGVTDTQY